This T cell receptor (beta chain) was documented in a study of cytomegalovirus exposure and HLA in healthy donors. Notes on the study in general: A later analysis linked a missense DCLRE1C variant to TCR beta V- and J-gene trimming. Listed as cytomegalovirus-associated were roughly 180 TCR beta chains.

The PCR had 60 Vbeta and 13 Jbeta primers. This table comes from immunoSEQ multiplex PCR, and its TCRdb copy is limited to in-frame clones, with some not included. Of over 130,000 clones in the sample, about 80% were seen once. Comments on this clone: Antigen unknown.

Germline V lookup: CDR1 LNHDA, CDR2 SQIVND (reference sequence). The V segment lost 5 bases and the J segment 12 bases; nucleotides outside the gene matches: 11. The CDR3 covers 13 residues. Source material: PBMCs. The chain uses TRBV19 and TRBJ2-7, with 9 bases lining up with TRBD1. This clonotype was obtained from a man under 40 in good health and CMV-seropositive. The CDR3 loop is CASSSSRDRVWYF. CDR3 nucleotide sequence: TGTGCCAGTAGTTCGTCCCGGGACAGGGTGTGGTACTTC.